A single sample gave rise to the 26 T cell receptor beta chains below, sequenced in a study of cytomegalovirus exposure and HLA in healthy donors (dated by TCRdb to about 2017). The protocol used for the library was the immunoSEQ multiplex PCR assay. The multiplex PCR relied on a mix of 60 forward primers for TCR Vbeta segments and 13 reverse primers for TCR Jbeta segments. TCRdb took over this immuneACCESS table, retaining in-frame rearrangements with V and J assigned. Such tables are incomplete; in checked studies, under half of the missing clones stem from an unresolved V gene, and the remainder is unexplained. The sample table holds 100,000 to 150,000 clones, of which around 76% were seen once. Roughly 7.5% of the sample rests with the top ten. The sequenced material came from PBMCs. These receptors were obtained from a male donor in good health and CMV-seronegative.

This clone came up once. The CDR3 DNA reads TGTGCCAGCAGCGGGACTAGCGGGAGCTTTGACATTCAGTACTTC. This codes for CASSGTSGSFDIQYF. The chain is built from TRBV9 and TRBJ2-4, with TRBD2 matching 13 bases. The germline CDR1 and CDR2 sequences are SGDLS and YYNGEE. CDR3 length: 15 amino acids. With V trimmed by 3 bases and J by 8 bases, 5 bases remained unmatched.

This chain connects TRBV2 to TRBJ1-1; TRBD1 agrees at 7 bases. The CDR3 contains 14 residues. Germline lookup yields CDR1 SNHLY and CDR2 FYNNEI. V trimming: 4 bases; J trimming: 6 bases; junction bases outside the gene matches: 8. CDR3 region: CASSVTRGVAEAFF. CDR3 coding DNA: TGTGCCAGCAGTGTTACCAGGGGGGTAGCTGAAGCTTTCTTT.

The V and J genes are TRBV27 and TRBJ2-7; TRBD2 agrees at 13 bases. This CDR3 spans 15 amino acids. The ends lost 5 bases at V and 7 bases at J; junction bases unmatched: 8. CDR1 MNHEY and CDR2 SMNVEV come from the germline V gene (reference sequence). The CDR3 loop is CASSKTSGGAWEQYF. CDR3 bases: TGTGCCAGCAGTAAAACTAGCGGGGGGGCCTGGGAGCAGTACTTC.

The rearrangement links TRBV18 to TRBJ1-2, with 9 positions matching TRBD1. CDR1 and CDR2 (germline): KGHSH, LQKENI. The CDR3 spans 15 residues. V was pared by 4 bases and J by 6 bases, with 9 bases of the junction left unmatched. The CDR3 DNA reads as TGTGCCAGCTCACTACCGGGACAGGGCAGTGATGGCTACACCTTC. Protein: CASSLPGQGSDGYTF.

This clone was detected once. The rearrangement links TRBV7-9 to TRBJ1-2; D call uncertain. The CDR3 is made up of 12 amino acids. Trimming took off 7 bases at V and 8 bases at J, with 14 bases between the two ends. Germline CDR1 and CDR2: SEHNR and FQNEAQ (reference sequence). This CDR3 reads CASTPEVGGYTF. CDR3 DNA: TGTGCCAGCACCCCGGAGGTTGGGGGCTACACCTTC.

This CDR3 reads CASSLVTFTGNTEAFF. The CDR3 nucleotides read TGTGCCAGCAGCTTAGTAACCTTCACAGGGAACACTGAAGCTTTCTTT. J is TRBJ1-1 and V is TRBV7-2, with TRBD1 as a possible D gene (5 bases). The V gene lost 1 base and the J gene lost 1 base, with 13 bases spanning the gap. Per germline, CDR1 SGHTA and CDR2 FQGNSA. The CDR3 consists of 16 residues.

V is TRBV5-6 and J is TRBJ1-4, with 10 bases identical to TRBD1. After removal of 2 bases from V and 3 bases from J, the junction contained 4 bases not matched to a gene. Germline assignment: CDR1 SGHDT and CDR2 YYEEEE. The CDR3 runs 16 residues. CDR3 amino acids: CASSLRQGAANEKLFF. CDR3 bases: TGTGCCAGCAGCTTAAGACAGGGGGCAGCTAATGAAAAACTGTTTTTT.

The V gene is TRBV28, the J gene TRBJ1-1; D not resolved. CDR3 length: 16 amino acids. Germline V lookup: CDR1 MDHEN, CDR2 SYDVKM. V was cut by 5 bases and J by 0 bases, with 16 bases left in between. In nucleotides, the CDR3 is TGTGCCAGCAGTCCTATCGATGGAGGGCTGAACACTGAAGCTTTCTTT. This encodes CASSPIDGGLNTEAFF.

There are a few counts of this clone. The chain couples TRBV7-6 to TRBJ1-1, with D maybe TRBD1 (6 bases). Per germline, CDR1 SGHVS and CDR2 FNYEAQ. The germline V and J ends were trimmed by 5 bases and 3 bases, with 19 bases remaining between them. There are 16 residues in the CDR3. The CDR3 is CASSHTIGQRYTEAFF. The CDR3 bases are TGTGCCAGCAGCCACACTATTGGACAGCGATACACTGAAGCTTTCTTT.

Of note for this clone: Other DNA sequences in this sample translate to the same CDR3. The gene calls are TRBV7-3 and TRBJ1-1; tentatively, D is TRBD1 (5 bases). CDR1 is SGHTA, CDR2 FQGTGA, per germline. CDR3 length: 14 residues. V shed 5 bases and J shed 5 bases, with 15 bases lying between them. The CDR3 protein is CASSRGGSGTEAFF. CDR3 coding DNA: TGTGCCAGCAGCCGGGGGGGGTCTGGGACTGAAGCTTTCTTT.

The rearrangement links TRBV6-1 to TRBJ2-7; D is uncertain. The CDR3 has 12 residues. Germline assignment: CDR1 MNHNS and CDR2 SASEGT. Deletions cut 8 bases from V and 4 bases from J, with 12 bases between. The CDR3 coding sequence is TGTGCCAGCGAAAAGTCAGTGTACGAGCAGTACTTC. Its protein is CASEKSVYEQYF.

The CDR3 region is CASSREIGQGRDGYTF. The CDR3 DNA reads TGCGCCAGCAGCAGGGAAATCGGACAGGGAAGGGATGGCTACACCTTC. J is TRBJ1-2 and V is TRBV5-1, with 8 bases fitting TRBD1. Germline values: CDR1 SGHRS, CDR2 YFSETQ. Germline trimming cut 4 bases from V and 6 bases from J; bases unmatched to any gene: 14. CDR3 length: 16 amino acids.

This clone has just one count. This chain uses TRBV18 with TRBJ2-5; the D is unclear. Trimming removed 4 bases at V and 4 bases at J, with 13 bases between. CDR1 and CDR2 from the germline V gene are KGHSH and LQKENI. This CDR3 is 14 amino acids long. CDR3 sequence reads: CASSLVGRSETQYF. CDR3 nucleotide sequence: TGTGCCAGCTCACTTGTCGGCAGGTCAGAGACCCAGTACTTC.

The chain links TRBV28 to TRBJ1-1, with 7 bases matching TRBD1. The junction had 3 bases not matched to a gene; V was cut back by 7 bases and J by 1 base. The CDR3 length is 13 residues. Germline V gives CDR1 MDHEN, CDR2 SYDVKM. Here the CDR3 DNA reads TGTGCCAGCAACAGGGGAGGGAACACTGAAGCTTTCTTT. Its protein is CASNRGGNTEAFF.

The chain is built from TRBV25-1 and TRBJ1-4; tentatively, D is TRBD1 (5 bases). The CDR3 sequence is 17 residues long. V lost 7 bases and J lost 1, with 19 bases in between. Germline CDR1 and CDR2: MGHDK and SYGVNS. CDR3 protein: CASILQTQQETNEKLFF. In nucleotides, the CDR3 is TGTGCCAGCATCTTACAAACCCAACAGGAAACTAATGAAAAACTGTTTTTT. Full variable domain (outside the CDR3, taken from reference TRBV25-1 and TRBJ1-4): EADIYQTPRYLVIGTGKKITLECSQTMGHDKMYWYQQDPGMELHLIHYSYGVNSTEKGDLSSESTVSRIRTEHFPLTLESARPSHTSQYLCASILQTQQETNEKLFFGSGTQLSVL.

This chain links TRBV5-1 with TRBJ2-1; tentatively, D is TRBD1 (6 bases). The CDR3 length is 14 residues. Germline V gene lookup returns CDR1 SGHRS and CDR2 YFSETQ. Trimming removed 4 bases at V and 10 bases at J, with 18 bases between. CDR3 sequence: CASSRITGSREQFF. CDR3 in DNA: TGCGCCAGCAGCCGGATCACAGGGTCTCGAGAGCAGTTCTTC. The full variable domain, with the rest looked up from reference TRBV5-1 and TRBJ2-1, is KAGVTQTPRYLIKTRGQQVTLSCSPISGHRSVSWYQQTPGQGLQFLFEYFSETQRNKGNFPGRFSGRQFSNSRSEMNVSTLELGDSALYLCASSRITGSREQFFGPGTRLTVL.

V and J are TRBV19 and TRBJ1-1; TRBD1 matches at 8 bases. The germline gives CDR1 LNHDA, CDR2 SQIVND (reference sequence). The V segment lost 3 bases and the J segment 8 bases; nucleotides outside the gene matches: 5. This CDR3 has 13 residues. Here the CDR3 reads CASSIQGAMEAFF. The CDR3 coding sequence is TGTGCCAGTAGTATTCAGGGGGCAATGGAAGCTTTCTTT.

The chain uses TRBV10-3 and TRBJ2-5; 11 bases map to TRBD1. The J call is doubtful: the DNA matches TRBJ2-7 better. The CDR3 extends over 16 amino acids. Germline-derived CDR1 and CDR2 are ENHRY and SYGVKD. CDR3 sequence: CAISDVSGTGGYEQYF. The CDR3 DNA is TGTGCCATCAGTGATGTCTCCGGGACAGGGGGCTACGAGCAGTACTTC.

This chain joins TRBV5-4 and TRBJ2-1; TRBD1 aligns across 9 bases. The CDR3 loop spans 15 amino acids. The V gene end was trimmed by 5 bases and the J gene end by 3 bases; junction bases not matched to a gene: 6. Germline CDR1 reads SGHNT; CDR2 reads YYREEE (reference sequence). The CDR3, as DNA: TGTGCCAGCAGAACCCGGGACAGGGACTACAATGAGCAGTTCTTC. Residues: CASRTRDRDYNEQFF.

V is TRBV19 and J is TRBJ2-1, with TRBD2 identical over 9 bases. V lost 0 bases to trimming and J lost 7 bases; unmatched junction nucleotides: 7. The CDR3 length is 16 residues. Germline loops: CDR1 LNHDA, CDR2 SQIVND (reference sequence). CDR3 sequence: CASSIDLAGSSNEQFF. For the CDR3, the DNA is TGTGCCAGTAGTATAGATCTAGCGGGAAGTTCTAATGAGCAGTTCTTC.

V is TRBV5-6 and J is TRBJ2-7; TRBD1 aligns across 12 bases. Germline CDR1 is SGHDT and CDR2 is YYEEEE. The CDR3 covers 14 residues. The junction had 5 bases not matched to a gene; V was cut back by 3 bases and J by 7 bases. The DNA for the CDR3 is TGTGCCAGCAGCTCTGGGACAGGGGGCGCGGAGCAGTACTTC. Its protein is CASSSGTGGAEQYF. Variable domain in full (rest from reference TRBV5-6 and TRBJ2-7): DAGVTQSPTHLIKTRGQQVTLRCSPKSGHDTVSWYQQALGQGPQFIFQYYEEEERQRGNFPDRFSGHQFPNYSSELNVNALLLGDSALYLCASSSGTGGAEQYFGPGTRLTVT.

The J gene is TRBJ1-2, the V gene TRBV7-8; the match to TRBD1 covers 10 bases. CDR1 SGHVS and CDR2 FQNEAQ come from the germline V gene. CDR3 length equals 15 residues. J was trimmed by 6 bases and V by 1 base; bases with no gene match: 5. CDR3 region: CASSLEQTGGNGYTF. The CDR3 bases are TGTGCCAGCAGCTTAGAACAGACAGGGGGCAATGGCTACACCTTC.

This sequence joins TRBV19 and TRBJ2-6; D is uncertain. Germline V gene lookup returns CDR1 LNHDA and CDR2 SQIVND (reference sequence). Between the trimmed V and J ends, which lost 3 bases and 6 bases, there was a span of 9 bases. There are 14 residues in the CDR3. The CDR3: CASSIGALANVLTF. In nucleotides, the CDR3 is TGTGCCAGTAGTATTGGAGCCTTGGCCAACGTCCTGACTTTC.

This clone was detected a few times. This sequence joins TRBV10-3 and TRBJ2-7; D is perhaps TRBD2 (5 bases). CDR1 is ENHRY, CDR2 SYGVKD, per germline. This CDR3 region has 14 residues. Trimming took 2 bases from V and 7 from J, leaving 15 bases between them. The CDR3 DNA reads as TGTGCCATCAGTGAGAGGGCCCAATCGGGGGAGCAGTACTTC. This codes for CAISERAQSGEQYF.

This chain links TRBV15 with TRBJ2-5, with TRBD2 matching over 10 bases. Germline-derived CDR1 and CDR2 are LNHNV and YYDKDF (reference sequence). Trimming cost V 1 base and J 4 bases; bases outside gene matches: 6. The length of the CDR3 is 16 residues. Here the CDR3 DNA reads TGTGCCACCAGCAGAGGGCCTAGCGGGAGTACAGAGACCCAGTACTTC. This encodes CATSRGPSGSTETQYF.

This chain uses TRBV7-9 with TRBJ2-7, with D unclear. The CDR3 sequence is 14 residues long. The V and J ends lost 1 base and 3 bases respectively, with 10 bases between them. Germline CDR1 is SEHNR and CDR2 is FQNEAQ (reference sequence). CDR3 in amino acids: CASSLGGPDYEQYF. Written as DNA, the CDR3 is TGTGCCAGCAGCTTAGGAGGTCCGGACTACGAGCAGTACTTC.